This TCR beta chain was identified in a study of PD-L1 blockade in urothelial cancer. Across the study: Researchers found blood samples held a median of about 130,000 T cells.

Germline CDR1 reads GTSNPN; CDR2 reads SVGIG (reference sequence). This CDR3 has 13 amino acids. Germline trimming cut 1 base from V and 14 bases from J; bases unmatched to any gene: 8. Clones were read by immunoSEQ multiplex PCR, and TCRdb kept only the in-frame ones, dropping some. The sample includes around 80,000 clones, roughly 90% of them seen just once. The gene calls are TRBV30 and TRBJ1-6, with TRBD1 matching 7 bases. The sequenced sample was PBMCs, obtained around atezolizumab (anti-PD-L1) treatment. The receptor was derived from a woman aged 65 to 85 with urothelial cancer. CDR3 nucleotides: TGTGCCTGGAGTGAAGGGGGCCTGGGAGCCCTCCACTTT. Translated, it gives CAWSEGGLGALHF.